This TCR beta chain was identified during a study of cytomegalovirus exposure and HLA in healthy donors. Study-wide results and limits: The study flagged 150 to 200 TCR beta chains as cytomegalovirus-associated. Likely technical artifact: a cluster of highly shared sequence variants.

Participants comprised healthy donors of bone marrow. Remarks on this clone: Its specificity is not known.

Germline values: CDR1 SEHNR, CDR2 FQNEAQ (reference sequence). Trimming removed 2 bases from V and 6 bases from J; junction bases left unmatched: 10. This CDR3 has 15 amino acids. Primers: 60 Vbeta forward and 13 Jbeta reverse. Method: immunoSEQ multiplex PCR; TCRdb's copy keeps in-frame clones and lacks some. Among 170,000 or so clones listed, around 86% were seen once. The material sequenced was PBMCs. This chain joins TRBV7-9 and TRBJ2-7, with TRBD1 identical over 7 bases. This TCR derives from a man aged 45-65 years in good health and CMV-seronegative. CDR3 DNA sequence: TGTGCCAGCAGCTTAATACAGGGGCCTAATCGCGAGCAGTACTTC. This translates into CASSLIQGPNREQYF.